The 27 T cell receptor beta chains below were found in one sample sequenced in a study of CD8 T cells in ankylosing spondylitis. From the 5' RACE reads, TCRdb called clonotypes with MiXCR, one entry per CDR3 protein. Altogether about 39,000 distinct CDR3 sequences are present, 9% to 12% being singletons, with the ten largest covering more than 15%. Sequenced material: blood, either unsorted or a sorted T cell fraction (not recorded which). These receptors came from a male donor with ankylosing spondylitis or in good health (not recorded which).

This clonotype has just one count. This chain uses TRBV5-2 with TRBJ2-1; the table assigns TRBD1, which was not confirmed against the DNA. TRBV5-2 is a documented pseudogene. The CDR3 is made up of 15 amino acids. CDR3 amino acids: CASGSGLPSYNEQFF. CDR3 in DNA: TGTGCCAGCGGCTCGGGGCTCCCCTCCTACAATGAGCAGTTCTTC.

The J gene is TRBJ2-2, the V gene TRBV6-5, with 12 bases fitting TRBD2. V gave up 0 bases and J gave up 4 bases; unmatched junction bases: 6. The CDR3 totals 18 residues. The germline CDR1 and CDR2 sequences are MNHEY and SVGAGI. CDR3 nucleotides: TGTGCCAGCAGTTACTCGACTCGACTAGCGGGAGTCACCGGGGAGCTGTTTTTT. This translates into CASSYSTRLAGVTGELFF.

This clonotype was found a few times. The chain employs TRBV4-2 and TRBJ1-6; D uncertain. The germline CDR1 and CDR2 sequences are LGHNA and YNFKEQ. The CDR3 has 13 amino acids. Trimming removed 0 bases from V and 10 bases from J, with 7 bases in between. CDR3 bases: TGTGCCAGCAGCCAAGATCGAGGATCACCCCTCCACTTT. The encoded protein is CASSQDRGSPLHF.

This clonotype came up many times. The J gene is TRBJ1-2, the V gene TRBV6-2 or TRBV6-3; TRBD1 aligns across 7 bases. The CDR3 is made up of 14 amino acids. V dropped 2 bases and J dropped 9; count of bases not matched to a gene: 9. Germline assignment: CDR1 MNHEY and CDR2 SVGEGT. Here the CDR3 DNA reads TGTGCCAGCAGTTACAGGGACAGCGTAATTCGCTACACCTTC. This codes for CASSYRDSVIRYTF.

This clonotype was seen many times. This chain joins TRBV12-3 or TRBV12-4 and TRBJ2-7; D is unclear. V dropped 2 bases and J dropped 7 bases, with 12 bases sitting between them. This CDR3 contains 13 residues. The DNA for the CDR3 is TGTGCCAGCAGTTTAATGCGGAATGATGAGCAGTACTTC. This gives the protein CASSLMRNDEQYF.

The chain couples TRBV5-1 to TRBJ2-7, with TRBD1 identical over 7 bases. The CDR3 length is 15 residues. The germline gives CDR1 SGHRS, CDR2 YFSETQ. V was pared by 4 bases and J by 0 bases, with 7 bases of the junction left unmatched. CDR3 sequence (DNA): TGCGCCAGCAGCACCAACAGGGGAAGCTCCTACGAGCAGTACTTC. It translates to CASSTNRGSSYEQYF.

At least ten counts were recorded for this clonotype. V gene TRBV27 combines with J gene TRBJ2-5; 8 nucleotides line up with TRBD1. V dropped 10 bases and J dropped 5; count of bases not matched to a gene: 9. From germline, CDR1 is MNHEY and CDR2 SMNVEV (reference sequence). The CDR3 extends over 13 amino acids. The CDR3 spells CATSTGAWETQYF. In DNA form, the CDR3 reads TGTGCCACCTCGACAGGGGCCTGGGAGACCCAGTACTTC.

This clonotype turned up a few times. J is TRBJ2-5 and V is TRBV3-1, with D tentatively TRBD1 or TRBD2 (6 bases each). Trimming removed 4 bases from V and 1 base from J, with 13 bases in between. Germline V gene data show CDR1 as LGHDT and CDR2 as YNNKEL (reference sequence). The CDR3 is 15 residues long. The CDR3 nucleotides read TGTGCCAGCAGCCCGGGGGCCGAAGCCCAAGAGACCCAGTACTTC. This encodes CASSPGAEAQETQYF.

This clonotype has a count of ten or more. The chain joins TRBV7-6 to TRBJ2-1, with D uncertain. This CDR3 has 12 residues. Germline lookup yields CDR1 SGHVS and CDR2 FNYEAQ. The ends were cut back, 7 bases at V and 4 bases at J, with 8 bases in the middle. CDR3 region: CASIWRYNEQFF. The CDR3 nucleotides are TGTGCCAGCATTTGGCGGTACAATGAGCAGTTCTTC.

This clonotype was detected ten times or more. V usage is TRBV5-6 and J usage is TRBJ2-7, with D perhaps matching TRBD1 (7 bases). The CDR3 is 17 residues long. The germline V gene encodes CDR1 SGHDT and CDR2 YYEEEE. V lost 3 bases and J 3 bases, leaving 22 bases between the germline ends. CDR3 DNA: TGTGCCAGCAGCTGGAGGGTAGACAGGGCCGGCCTCTACGAGCAGTACTTC. Translated: CASSWRVDRAGLYEQYF.

This clonotype was seen only a few times. The genes are TRBV28 and TRBJ1-4; weak D call: TRBD1 (6 bases). The germline V and J ends were trimmed by 4 bases and 6 bases, with 24 bases remaining between them. Germline CDR1 MDHEN, CDR2 SYDVKM. This CDR3 contains 18 residues. The CDR3 DNA follows: TGTGCCAGCAGTTCCCTCATACAGGGCTCAATTGGTGATGAAAAACTGTTTTTT. Translated, it gives CASSSLIQGSIGDEKLFF.

A few counts support this clonotype. This chain joins TRBV24-1 and TRBJ1-5; TRBD1 matches at 8 bases. The CDR3 loop spans 15 amino acids. J was trimmed by 15 bases and V by 5 bases; bases with no gene match: 17. Germline V gene sequence: CDR1 KGHDR, CDR2 SFDVKD. The CDR3 protein is CATSAPGQGARATHF. The CDR3 DNA sequence: TGTGCCACCAGTGCCCCGGGGCAGGGGGCCCGGGCGACGCATTTT.

This clonotype appeared a few times. The rearrangement joins TRBV20-1 to TRBJ1-4, with 8 bases fitting TRBD1. The CDR3 sequence is 15 residues long. Per germline, CDR1 DFQATT and CDR2 SNEGSKA (reference sequence). The junction had 12 bases not matched to a gene; V was cut back by 5 bases and J by 7 bases. Written as DNA, the CDR3 is TGCAGTGCTTCAGGGGGCTCAGCGATAGGTGAAAAACTGTTTTTT. Encoded protein: CSASGGSAIGEKLFF.

This clonotype was observed many times. The rearrangement uses TRBV7-6 and TRBJ2-1; D is uncertain. V was pared by 2 bases and J by 0 bases, with 11 bases between. Germline V gene data show CDR1 as SGHVS and CDR2 as FNYEAQ. This CDR3 has 16 amino acids. In nucleotides, the CDR3 is TGTGCCAGCAGCTTAATAGTAGGGTACTCCTACAATGAGCAGTTCTTC. Translating gives CASSLIVGYSYNEQFF.

This clonotype occurred many times. The J gene is TRBJ2-1, the V gene TRBV20-1; the match to TRBD2 covers 7 bases. Unmatched junction bases numbered 5, after V lost 3 bases and J lost 0 bases. CDR3 length: 15 residues. Germline V gene lookup returns CDR1 DFQATT and CDR2 SNEGSKA (reference sequence). The CDR3 DNA reads as TGCAGTGCTAGGGGGGAGGGAAGCTCCTACAATGAGCAGTTCTTC. Translating it yields CSARGEGSSYNEQFF.

The chain employs TRBV6-5 and TRBJ2-4; D may be TRBD1 or TRBD2 (5 bases each). Germline CDR1 is MNHEY and CDR2 is SVGAGI. V gave up 2 bases and J gave up 9 bases, with 17 bases separating them. CDR3 length equals 15 residues. In DNA, the CDR3 is TGTGCCAGCAGTTACGGTGGCCTAGCTGGGGCCATTCAGTACTTC. This gives the protein CASSYGGLAGAIQYF.

In this sample, this clonotype turned up many times. The V call is TRBV12-3 or TRBV12-4, the J call TRBJ2-7, with D hard to call. The ends were cut back, 1 base at V and 5 bases at J, with 15 bases in the middle. This CDR3 is built from 15 residues. CDR3 nucleotide sequence: TGTGCCAGCAGTTTAGGGGTCATAGAAATCCACGAGCAGTACTTC. Translating it yields CASSLGVIEIHEQYF.

This clonotype was counted ten times or more. The chain couples TRBV20-1 to TRBJ2-7; 9 bases fit TRBD2. The CDR3 contains 15 residues. With V trimmed by 1 base and J by 4 bases, 8 bases remained unmatched. The V gene's germline CDR1 is DFQATT and CDR2 SNEGSKA (reference sequence). CDR3 region: CSARGLGLAVYEQYF. CDR3 coding DNA: TGCAGTGCTAGAGGTCTGGGACTAGCTGTGTACGAGCAGTACTTC.

This clonotype has ten or more counts. V usage is TRBV7-2 and J usage is TRBJ2-3; 11 positions match TRBD2. CDR3 length: 17 residues. Unmatched junction bases numbered 13, after V lost 5 bases and J lost 6 bases. Per the germline V gene, CDR1 is SGHTA and CDR2 is FQGNSA. The CDR3 bases are TGTGCCAGCAGCACCCCGGGACTAGCGGTACGGTACGATACGCAGTATTTT. It specifies CASSTPGLAVRYDTQYF.

This clonotype appeared many times. The chain recombines TRBV20-1 with TRBJ2-1, with a possible D match to TRBD2 (5 bases). Looked up from germline, CDR1 is DFQATT and CDR2 is SNEGSKA (reference sequence). This CDR3 is 14 amino acids long. The V and J ends lost 0 bases and 6 bases respectively, with 12 bases between them. CDR3 DNA sequence: TGCAGTGCTAGAGAGGGTAGCGCAATCAATGAGCAGTTCTTC. Amino acids: CSAREGSAINEQFF.

The sample holds a few counts of this clonotype. The chain has TRBV6-5 and TRBJ2-3, with 7 bases that match TRBD2. V shed 0 bases, J shed 4 bases, and the junction held 13 bases outside the gene matches. The CDR3 extends over 18 amino acids. Germline CDR1 is MNHEY and CDR2 is SVGAGI. DNA of the CDR3: TGTGCCAGCAGTTACTCGAGGCGGGGGAGGGCCCGGGCAGATACGCAGTATTTT. Protein: CASSYSRRGRARADTQYF.

This clonotype appeared many times. J is TRBJ1-2 and V is TRBV30; possibly TRBD1 for D (6 bases). The germline gives CDR1 GTSNPN, CDR2 SVGIG (reference sequence). The ends were cut back, 2 bases at V and 4 bases at J, with 8 bases in the middle. The CDR3 consists of 12 residues. CDR3 nucleotide sequence: TGTGCCTGGAGTCGACAGGCCTATGGCTACACCTTC. Its protein is CAWSRQAYGYTF.

By proportion, this clonotype is medium-sized. This chain uses TRBV4-3 with TRBJ2-3, with TRBD2 matching over 8 bases. This CDR3 spans 16 amino acids. Germline CDR1 reads LGHNA; CDR2 reads YSLEER. Trimming at V came to 1 base and at J to 5 bases, leaving 8 bases not matched to a gene. For the CDR3, the DNA is TGCGCCAGCAGCCAAGGAAATAGCGGGATGGGAGATACGCAGTATTTT. This gives the protein CASSQGNSGMGDTQYF.

The sample holds many counts of this clonotype. V gene TRBV12-3 or TRBV12-4 combines with J gene TRBJ2-5; 7 nucleotides align to TRBD1. Unmatched junction bases numbered 12, after V lost 4 bases and J lost 4 bases. This CDR3 is 16 amino acids long. As DNA, the CDR3 is TGTGCCAGCAGTTCGGACAGGCGGAAACTCGGAGAGACCCAGTACTTC. It is translated as CASSSDRRKLGETQYF.

There are many counts of this clonotype. This chain joins TRBV4-2 and TRBJ2-1, with D possibly matching TRBD1 (6 bases). Germline V gene sequence: CDR1 LGHNA, CDR2 YNFKEQ. Trimming removed 1 base at V and 9 bases at J, with 19 bases between. This CDR3 spans 16 amino acids. This chain's CDR3 is CASSQVGQGRAREQFF. DNA for the CDR3: TGTGCCAGCAGCCAAGTGGGTCAGGGGCGAGCACGTGAGCAGTTCTTC.

The table lists this clonotype with a few counts. The chain couples TRBV5-6 to TRBJ1-4; no clear D gene. Germline assignment: CDR1 SGHDT and CDR2 YYEEEE. Trimming cost V 0 bases and J 10 bases, with 10 bases left between them. The CDR3 sequence is 13 residues long. As DNA, the CDR3 is TGTGCCAGCAGCTTGGCTGAGGGCGTAAAACTGTTTTTT. This codes for CASSLAEGVKLFF.

This clonotype was counted at least ten times. Here the CDR3 reads CASSLTALSYEQYF. The CDR3 coding sequence is TGTGCCAGCAGTTTGACTGCACTTTCGTACGAGCAGTACTTC. The V gene is TRBV27, the J gene TRBJ2-7; no definite D call. This CDR3 spans 14 amino acids. Trimming removed 3 bases from V and 4 bases from J, with 13 bases in between. Per the germline V gene, CDR1 is MNHEY and CDR2 is SMNVEV (reference sequence).